Listed below are T cell receptor beta chains from one sample, sequenced in a study of cytomegalovirus exposure and HLA in healthy donors. The table came from immunoSEQ multiplex PCR; TCRdb's copy has only in-frame clones and leaves some out. The sample holds 120,000 to 150,000 clones, 65% to 80% seen once. Specimen: PBMCs. The receptors stem from a woman aged 40 to 50 in good health and CMV-seronegative. Each CDR3 is given with its conserved first and last residue.

TRBV27	13	TRBJ2-5	CASQPEGSETQYF
TRBV7-6	14	TRBJ1-1	CASSLIGGNTEAFF
TRBV2	11	TRBJ2-7	CASSVSYEQYF
TRBV5-4	13	TRBJ2-3	CASNKAGTDTQYF
TRBV5-1	14	TRBJ2-6	CASSRDSGANVLTF
TRBV18	15	TRBJ2-1	CASSPGQESYNEQFF
TRBV18	13	TRBJ2-7	CASSHGQTYEQYF
TRBV6-5	15	TRBJ2-7	CASSYSNQGTYEQYF
TRBV7-2	13	TRBJ1-2	CASSFDRAYGYTF
TRBV21-1	19	TRBJ2-5	CASSKARKFFGGRAETQYF
TRBV6-4	13	TRBJ2-2	CASSVQNTGELFF
TRBV4-1	13	TRBJ2-3	CASSQGPGGTQYF
TRBV9	14	TRBJ1-6	CASSVEPDNSPLHF
TRBV28	16	TRBJ2-3	CASSLGTPSPWNTQYF
TRBV11-3	13	TRBJ1-1	CASSRQGWTEAFF
TRBV30	14	TRBJ1-3	CAWSSKDSGNTIYF
TRBV27	11	TRBJ1-6	CASSSPRPLHF
TRBV27	18	TRBJ2-3	CASRPWGGAGPSTDTQYF
TRBV10-1	12	TRBJ1-2	CASYKTGTGLLF
TRBV5-5	15	TRBJ2-7	CASSLGGTGVYEQYF
TRBV13	12	TRBJ1-1	CASSFWGREAFF
TRBV27	18	TRBJ2-3	CASSLAPTDLTSTDTQYF
TRBV9	15	TRBJ1-1	CASSVPLTGNTEAFF
TRBV6-5	14	TRBJ2-7	CASRPSGGLYEQYF
TRBV18	13	TRBJ2-1	CASSPPADNEQFF
TRBV5-1	15	TRBJ1-1	CASSLVYRGDTEAFF
TRBV5-1	15	TRBJ2-1	CASSLSSHRYNEQFF
TRBV9	15	TRBJ2-5	CASSVAGGNQETQYF
TRBV2	14	TRBJ2-7	CASKVEGYSYEQYF
TRBV13	14	TRBJ2-7	CASSLGQGPYEQYF
TRBV19	16	TRBJ1-4	CASSIATGGYNEKLFF
TRBV18	19	TRBJ2-7	CASSPPLGGVPENPYEQYF